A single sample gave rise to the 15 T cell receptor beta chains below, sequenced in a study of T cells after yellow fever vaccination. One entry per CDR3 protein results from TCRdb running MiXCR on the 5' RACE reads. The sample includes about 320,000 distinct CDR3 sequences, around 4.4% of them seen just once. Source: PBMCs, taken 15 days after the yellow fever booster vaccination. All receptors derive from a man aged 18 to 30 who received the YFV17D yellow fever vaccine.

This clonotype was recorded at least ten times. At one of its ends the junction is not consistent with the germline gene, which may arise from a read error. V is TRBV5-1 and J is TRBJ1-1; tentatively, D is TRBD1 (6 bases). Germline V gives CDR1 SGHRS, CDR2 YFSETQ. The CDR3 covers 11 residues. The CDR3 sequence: CASSLGGEAFF. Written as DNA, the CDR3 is TGTGCCAGCAGTCTAGGGGGGGAAGCTTTCTTT.

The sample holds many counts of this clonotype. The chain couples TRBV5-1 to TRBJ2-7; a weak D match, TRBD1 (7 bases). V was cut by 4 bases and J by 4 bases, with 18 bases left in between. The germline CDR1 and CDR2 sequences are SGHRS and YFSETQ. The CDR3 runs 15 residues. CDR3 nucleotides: TGCGCCAGCAGCCGTTCAGCGACAGGGACTTACGAGCAGTACTTC. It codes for CASSRSATGTYEQYF.

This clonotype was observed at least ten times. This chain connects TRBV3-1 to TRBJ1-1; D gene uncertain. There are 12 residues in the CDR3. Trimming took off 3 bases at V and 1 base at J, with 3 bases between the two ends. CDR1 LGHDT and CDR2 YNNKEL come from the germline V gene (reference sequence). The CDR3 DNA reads TGTGCCAGCAGCCAGAGGAACACTGAAGCTTTCTTT. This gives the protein CASSQRNTEAFF. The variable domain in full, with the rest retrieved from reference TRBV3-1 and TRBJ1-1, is DTAVSQTPKYLVTQMGNDKSIKCEQNLGHDTMYWYKQDSKKFLKIMFSYNNKELIINETVPNRFSPKSPDKAHLNLHINSLELGDSAVYFCASSQRNTEAFFGQGTRLTVV.

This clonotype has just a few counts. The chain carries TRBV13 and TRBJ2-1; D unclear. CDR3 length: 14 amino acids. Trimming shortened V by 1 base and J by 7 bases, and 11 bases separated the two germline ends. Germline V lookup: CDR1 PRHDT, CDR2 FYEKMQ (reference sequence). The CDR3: CASSLAGIQNEQFF. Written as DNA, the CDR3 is TGTGCCAGCAGCTTAGCTGGCATCCAGAATGAGCAGTTCTTC.

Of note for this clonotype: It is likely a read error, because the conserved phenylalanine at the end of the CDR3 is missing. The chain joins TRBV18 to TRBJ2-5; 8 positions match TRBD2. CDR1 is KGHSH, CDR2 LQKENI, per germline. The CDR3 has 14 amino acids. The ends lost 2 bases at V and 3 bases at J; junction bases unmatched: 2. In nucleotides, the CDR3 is TGTGCCAGCTCACCATCGGGGGGGGAAGAGACCCAGTACCTC. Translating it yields CASSPSGGEETQYL.

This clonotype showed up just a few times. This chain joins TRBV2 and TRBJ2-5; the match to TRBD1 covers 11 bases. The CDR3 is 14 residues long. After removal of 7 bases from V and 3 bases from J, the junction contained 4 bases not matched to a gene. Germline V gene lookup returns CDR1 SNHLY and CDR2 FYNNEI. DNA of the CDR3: TGTGCCAGCATAAGGACAGGGGGCGAAGAGACCCAGTACTTC. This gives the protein CASIRTGGEETQYF.

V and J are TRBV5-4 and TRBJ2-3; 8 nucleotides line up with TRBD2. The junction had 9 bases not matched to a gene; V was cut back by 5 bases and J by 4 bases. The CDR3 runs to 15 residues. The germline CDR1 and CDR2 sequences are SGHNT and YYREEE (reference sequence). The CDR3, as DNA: TGTGCCAGCAGGCCACACGGGGGGGGGCCAGATACGCAGTATTTT. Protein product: CASRPHGGGPDTQYF.

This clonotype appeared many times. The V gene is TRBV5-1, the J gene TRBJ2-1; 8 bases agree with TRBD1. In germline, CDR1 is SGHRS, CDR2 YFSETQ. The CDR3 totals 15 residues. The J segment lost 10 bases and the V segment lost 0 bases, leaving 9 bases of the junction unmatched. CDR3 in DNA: TGCGCCAGCAGCTTGGCCCCCTCAGGGGGCGTAGAGCAGTTCTTC. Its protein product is CASSLAPSGGVEQFF.

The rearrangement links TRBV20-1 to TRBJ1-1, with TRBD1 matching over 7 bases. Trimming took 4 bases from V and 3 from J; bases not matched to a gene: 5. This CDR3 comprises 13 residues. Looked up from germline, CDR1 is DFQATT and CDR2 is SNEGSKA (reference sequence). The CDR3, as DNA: TGCAGTGCTATTCCAGGGGGGCACACTGAAGCTTTCTTT. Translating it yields CSAIPGGHTEAFF.

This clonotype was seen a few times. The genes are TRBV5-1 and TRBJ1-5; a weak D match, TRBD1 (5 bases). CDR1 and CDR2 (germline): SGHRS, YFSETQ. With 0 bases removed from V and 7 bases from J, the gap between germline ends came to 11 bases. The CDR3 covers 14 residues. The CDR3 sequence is CASSLGFGDQPQHF. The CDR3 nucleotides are TGCGCCAGCAGCTTGGGATTCGGGGACCAGCCCCAGCATTTT.

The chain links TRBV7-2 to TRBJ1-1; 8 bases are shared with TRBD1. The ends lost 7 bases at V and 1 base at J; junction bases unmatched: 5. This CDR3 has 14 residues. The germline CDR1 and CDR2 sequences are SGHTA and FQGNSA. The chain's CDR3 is CASIQGARNTEAFF. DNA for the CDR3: TGTGCCAGCATCCAGGGGGCGAGGAACACTGAAGCTTTCTTT.

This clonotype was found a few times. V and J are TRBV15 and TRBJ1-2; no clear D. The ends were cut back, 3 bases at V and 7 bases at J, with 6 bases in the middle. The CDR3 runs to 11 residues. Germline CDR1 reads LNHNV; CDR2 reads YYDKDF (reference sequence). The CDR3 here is CATSRAGGYTF. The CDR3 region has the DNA TGTGCCACCAGCAGGGCTGGTGGCTACACCTTC.

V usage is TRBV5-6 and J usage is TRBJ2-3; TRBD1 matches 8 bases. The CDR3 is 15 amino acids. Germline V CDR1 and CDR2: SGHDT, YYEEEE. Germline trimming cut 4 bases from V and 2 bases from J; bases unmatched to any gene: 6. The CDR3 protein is CASSIWTGNTDTQYF. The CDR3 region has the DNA TGTGCCAGCAGCATTTGGACAGGGAACACAGATACGCAGTATTTT.

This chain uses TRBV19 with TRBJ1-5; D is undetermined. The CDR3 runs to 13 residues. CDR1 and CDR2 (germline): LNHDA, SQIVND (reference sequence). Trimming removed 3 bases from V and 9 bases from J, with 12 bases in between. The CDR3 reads CASSIWRAGPQHF. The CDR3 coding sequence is TGTGCCAGTAGTATTTGGCGGGCGGGGCCCCAGCATTTT.

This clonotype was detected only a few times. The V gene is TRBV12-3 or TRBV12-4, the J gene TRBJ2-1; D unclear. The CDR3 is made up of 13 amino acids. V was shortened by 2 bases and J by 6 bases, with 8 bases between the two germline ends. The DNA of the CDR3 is TGTGCCAGCAGTTTAAATTGGGGCAATGAGCAGTTCTTC. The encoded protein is CASSLNWGNEQFF.